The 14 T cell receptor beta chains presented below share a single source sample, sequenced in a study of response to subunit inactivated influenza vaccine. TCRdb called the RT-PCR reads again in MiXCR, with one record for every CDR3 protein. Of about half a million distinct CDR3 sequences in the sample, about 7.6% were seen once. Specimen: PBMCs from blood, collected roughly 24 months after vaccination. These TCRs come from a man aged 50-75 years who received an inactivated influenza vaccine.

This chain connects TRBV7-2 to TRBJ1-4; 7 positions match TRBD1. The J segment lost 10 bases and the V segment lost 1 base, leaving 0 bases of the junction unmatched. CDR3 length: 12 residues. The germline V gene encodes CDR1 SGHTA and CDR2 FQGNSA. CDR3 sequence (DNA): TGTGCCAGCAGCTTAGACAGGGGAAAACTGTTTTTT. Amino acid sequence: CASSLDRGKLFF.

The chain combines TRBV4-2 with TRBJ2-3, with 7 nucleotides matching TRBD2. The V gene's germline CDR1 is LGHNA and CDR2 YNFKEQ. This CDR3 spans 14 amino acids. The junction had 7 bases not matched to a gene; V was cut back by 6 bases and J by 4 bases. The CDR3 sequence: CASSRTSRADTQYF. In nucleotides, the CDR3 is TGTGCCAGCAGTAGGACTAGTAGGGCAGATACGCAGTATTTT.

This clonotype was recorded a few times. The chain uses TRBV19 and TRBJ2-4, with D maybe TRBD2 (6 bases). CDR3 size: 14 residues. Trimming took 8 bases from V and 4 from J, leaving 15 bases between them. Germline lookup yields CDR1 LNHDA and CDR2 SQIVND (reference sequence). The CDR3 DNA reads TGTGCCAGTGCCCCCCCCGGACTAAAAAACATTCAGTACTTC. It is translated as CASAPPGLKNIQYF.

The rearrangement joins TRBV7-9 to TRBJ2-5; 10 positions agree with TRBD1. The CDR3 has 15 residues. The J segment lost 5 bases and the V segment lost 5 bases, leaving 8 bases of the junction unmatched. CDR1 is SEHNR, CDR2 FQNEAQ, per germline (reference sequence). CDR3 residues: CASSPGTGENETQYF. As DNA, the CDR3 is TGTGCCAGCAGCCCCGGGACAGGGGAGAACGAGACCCAGTACTTC.

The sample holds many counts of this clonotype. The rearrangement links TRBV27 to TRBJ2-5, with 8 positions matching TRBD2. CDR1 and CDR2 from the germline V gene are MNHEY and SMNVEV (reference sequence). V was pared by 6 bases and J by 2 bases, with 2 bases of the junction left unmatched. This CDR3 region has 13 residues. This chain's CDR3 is CASSKREQETQYF. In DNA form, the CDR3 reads TGTGCCAGCAGCAAGCGGGAGCAAGAGACCCAGTACTTC.

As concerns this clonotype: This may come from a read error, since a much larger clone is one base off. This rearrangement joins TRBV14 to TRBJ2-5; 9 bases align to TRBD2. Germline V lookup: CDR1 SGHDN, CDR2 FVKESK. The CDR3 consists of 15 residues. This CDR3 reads CASRQGLAGTETQYF. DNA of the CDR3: TGTGCCAGCAGACAAGGGCTAGCGGGAACGGAGACCCAGTACTTC.

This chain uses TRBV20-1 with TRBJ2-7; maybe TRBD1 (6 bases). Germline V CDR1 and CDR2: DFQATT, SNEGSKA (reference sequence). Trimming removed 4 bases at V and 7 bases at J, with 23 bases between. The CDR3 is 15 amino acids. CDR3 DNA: TGCAGTGCTACTGACACGGGGTACAGGGAAAGGGAGCAGTACTTC. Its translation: CSATDTGYREREQYF.

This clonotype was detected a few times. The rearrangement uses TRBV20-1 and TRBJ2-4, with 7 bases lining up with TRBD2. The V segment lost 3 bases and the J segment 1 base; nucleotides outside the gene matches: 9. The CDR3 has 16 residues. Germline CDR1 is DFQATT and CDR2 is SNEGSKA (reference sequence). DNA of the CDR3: TGCAGTGCTAGCTGGGCGGGGGTAGGGGCCAAAAACATTCAGTACTTC. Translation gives CSASWAGVGAKNIQYF.

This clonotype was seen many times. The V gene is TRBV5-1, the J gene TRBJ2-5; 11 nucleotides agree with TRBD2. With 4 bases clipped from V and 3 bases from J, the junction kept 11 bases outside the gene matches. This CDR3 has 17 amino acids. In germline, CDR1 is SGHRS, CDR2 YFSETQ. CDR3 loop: CASSGGASGGMEETQYF. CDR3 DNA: TGCGCCAGCAGCGGCGGAGCTAGCGGGGGGATGGAAGAGACCCAGTACTTC.

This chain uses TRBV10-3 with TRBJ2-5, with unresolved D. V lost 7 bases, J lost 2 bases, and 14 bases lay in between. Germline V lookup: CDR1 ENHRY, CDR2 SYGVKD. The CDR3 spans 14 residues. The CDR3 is CAIKGSKGQETQYF. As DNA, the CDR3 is TGTGCCATCAAAGGCAGTAAGGGTCAAGAGACCCAGTACTTC.

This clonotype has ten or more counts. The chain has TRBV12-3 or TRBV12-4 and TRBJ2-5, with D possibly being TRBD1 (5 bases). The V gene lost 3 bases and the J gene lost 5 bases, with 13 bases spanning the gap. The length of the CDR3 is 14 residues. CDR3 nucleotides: TGTGCCAGCAGTTTGGGGCTAGTAAGTGAGACCCAGTACTTC. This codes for CASSLGLVSETQYF.

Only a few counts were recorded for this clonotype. CDR3 nucleotide sequence: TGTGCCAGCAGTAGAAGGGGTATTGGAGAAAAACTGTTTTTT. Translating gives CASSRRGIGEKLFF. This sequence joins TRBV6-1 and TRBJ1-4, with D possibly being TRBD1 (5 bases). Germline V gene sequence: CDR1 MNHNS, CDR2 SASEGT. V shed 5 bases and J shed 8 bases, with 15 bases lying between them. The CDR3 is made up of 14 amino acids.

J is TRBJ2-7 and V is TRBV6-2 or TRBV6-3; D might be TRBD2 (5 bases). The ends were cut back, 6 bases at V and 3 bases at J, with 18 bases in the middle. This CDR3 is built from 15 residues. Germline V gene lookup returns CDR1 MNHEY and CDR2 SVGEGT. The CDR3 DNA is TGTGCCAGCAGCGGAGGCCTTTCCCCAAACTACGAGCAGTACTTC. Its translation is CASSGGLSPNYEQYF.

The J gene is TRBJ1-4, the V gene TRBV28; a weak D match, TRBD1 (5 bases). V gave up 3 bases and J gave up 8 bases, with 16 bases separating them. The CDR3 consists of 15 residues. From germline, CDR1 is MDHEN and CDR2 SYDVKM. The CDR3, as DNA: TGTGCCAGCAGTTTTTTCGGTGGGGGAGGGGAAAAACTGTTTTTT. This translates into CASSFFGGGGEKLFF.